This TCR beta chain was documented in a study of memory CD4+ T cells and cytomegalovirus serostatus. Per the germline V gene, CDR1 is MDHEN and CDR2 is SYDVKM. This CDR3 region has 15 residues. J was trimmed by 5 bases and V by 5 bases; bases with no gene match: 10. With respect to this clone: What it binds is not known.

Per the original data handling: After removing out-of-frame reads, over 2 million distinct TCRbeta sequences remained. Using immunoSEQ multiplex PCR, the repertoire was profiled, and TCRdb retains in-frame clones only, with some absent. The DNA was the basis for D and trimming; V, J and clone size are from that table. The sample carries around 26,000 clones, around 75% recorded once. Study-level findings and limits: A US-trained random forest predicted CMV serostatus with median AUC around 0.92. Of roughly 180 reported CMV TCRbeta sequences, 67 were found in memory CD4+ repertoires.

The sort gate was single viable CD3+CD4+CD8-CD45RO+ cells for memory CD4+ T cells. Serum IgG to CMV pp150, pp28, p38 and p52 defined serostatus. The chain couples TRBV28 to TRBJ1-2; 8 positions agree with TRBD1. This receptor was identified in an adult in good health and CMV-seronegative. Sequenced sample: memory CD4+ T cells from blood. The CDR3, as DNA: TGTGCCAGCAGTAGGACAGGGAGCGACTTGTATGGCTACACCTTC. Protein: CASSRTGSDLYGYTF.